This T cell receptor (beta chain) was documented in a study of cytomegalovirus exposure and HLA in healthy donors. As concerns this clone: Its cognate antigen is unknown.

The V end was cut by 4 bases, the J end by 2 bases, with 21 bases between. The length of the CDR3 is 16 residues. Germline lookup yields CDR1 SQVTM and CDR2 ANQGSEA. Libraries were prepared by immunoSEQ multiplex PCR; TCRdb keeps only in-frame clonotypes and omits some of them. The sample lists roughly 130,000 clones, around nine tenths occurring once. Regarding the study as a whole: The study put some 150 TCR beta chains on its list as cytomegalovirus-associated. Researchers reported that a few CMV-associated chains were confirmed in vitro as CMV antigen-specific.

The sample was PBMCs. The V and J genes are TRBV29-1 and TRBJ2-7; D is uncertain. The sequence was obtained from a man aged 30 to 39 in good health and CMV-seronegative. CDR3 nucleotides: TGCAGCGTTGTCGAGTGGAATGGCGGCGAAACCTACGAGCAGTACTTC. Translating gives CSVVEWNGGETYEQYF.